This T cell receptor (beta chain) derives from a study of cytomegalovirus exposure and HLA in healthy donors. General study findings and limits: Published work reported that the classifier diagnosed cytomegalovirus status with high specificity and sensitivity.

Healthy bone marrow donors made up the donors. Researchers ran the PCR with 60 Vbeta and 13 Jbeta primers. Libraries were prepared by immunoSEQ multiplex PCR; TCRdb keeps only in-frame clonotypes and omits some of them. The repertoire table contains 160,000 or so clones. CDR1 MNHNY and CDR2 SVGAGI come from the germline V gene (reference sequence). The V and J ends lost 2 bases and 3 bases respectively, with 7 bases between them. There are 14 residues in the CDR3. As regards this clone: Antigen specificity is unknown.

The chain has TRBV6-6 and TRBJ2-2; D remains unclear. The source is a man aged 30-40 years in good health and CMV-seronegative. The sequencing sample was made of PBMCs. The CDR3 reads CASSYPDYTGELFF. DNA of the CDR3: TGTGCCAGCAGTTACCCAGACTACACCGGGGAGCTGTTTTTT.